Following are 28 T cell receptor beta chains from one sample sequenced in a study of CD8 T cells in ankylosing spondylitis. MiXCR, run by TCRdb on the 5' RACE reads, gives a single entry per CDR3 protein. The table has 200,000 or so distinct CDR3 sequences, roughly 25% seen once. The sequenced material came from blood, either unsorted or a sorted T cell fraction (not recorded which). The receptors shown here come from a male donor with ankylosing spondylitis or in good health (not recorded which).

This chain connects TRBV10-2 to TRBJ1-1; no reliable D call. The length of the CDR3 is 16 residues. V shed 7 bases and J shed 4 bases, with 22 bases lying between them. The germline gives CDR1 WSHSY, CDR2 SAAADI. Here the CDR3 DNA reads TGCGCCAGCACACCCGGGAAGGGTTGGATTGGCACTGAAGCTTTCTTT. This translates into CASTPGKGWIGTEAFF.

In the case of this clonotype: At one end, the junction sequence differs from germline, possibly due to a read error. The rearrangement joins TRBV7-2 to TRBJ2-1; D is ambiguous. CDR3 length equals 15 residues. Germline V gives CDR1 SGHTA, CDR2 FQGNSA. The CDR3 sequence is CASSLEQSSYTEQFF. The DNA for the CDR3 is TGTGCCAGCAGCTTAGAGCAGAGCTCCTACACTGAGCAGTTCTTC.

In its sample, this clonotype was seen a few times. The V gene is TRBV5-1, the J gene TRBJ2-3; 7 bases agree with TRBD1. The germline V gene encodes CDR1 SGHRS and CDR2 YFSETQ. V was clipped by 2 bases and J by 2 bases; unmatched bases: 5. The CDR3 sequence is 15 residues long. As DNA, the CDR3 is TGCGCCAGCAGCTTCGGGACAGCCCTCACAGATACGCAGTATTTT. It translates to CASSFGTALTDTQYF. The variable domain in full, completed from reference TRBV5-1 and TRBJ2-3, reads KAGVTQTPRYLIKTRGQQVTLSCSPISGHRSVSWYQQTPGQGLQFLFEYFSETQRNKGNFPGRFSGRQFSNSRSEMNVSTLELGDSALYLCASSFGTALTDTQYFGPGTRLTVL.

CDR3 amino acids: CASSTLGTAYEQYF. CDR3 sequence (DNA): TGTGCCAGCAGTACCTTGGGGACGGCCTACGAGCAGTACTTC. The chain links TRBV28 to TRBJ2-7, with D possibly being TRBD1 or TRBD2 (5 bases each). This CDR3 contains 14 residues. Trimming shortened V by 5 bases and J by 2 bases, and 13 bases separated the two germline ends. Germline V gene lookup returns CDR1 MDHEN and CDR2 SYDVKM.

This clonotype was found many times. The chain couples TRBV20-1 to TRBJ2-5, with 10 bases aligning to TRBD1. V shed 4 bases, J shed 4 bases, and the junction held 12 bases outside the gene matches. Germline V lookup: CDR1 DFQATT, CDR2 SNEGSKA (reference sequence). The CDR3 has 16 residues. CDR3: CSAKPGQGMGVETQYF. The DNA of the CDR3 is TGCAGTGCTAAACCGGGACAGGGGATGGGGGTAGAGACCCAGTACTTC.

This clonotype was seen more than once but under ten times. The rearrangement links TRBV20-1 to TRBJ1-1; tentative D call: TRBD1 (5 bases). Per germline, CDR1 DFQATT and CDR2 SNEGSKA (reference sequence). This CDR3 spans 14 amino acids. V was shortened by 0 bases and J by 1 base, with 9 bases between the two germline ends. The CDR3 sequence: CSARDVRENTEAFF. In nucleotides, the CDR3 is TGCAGTGCTAGAGATGTCAGGGAGAACACTGAAGCTTTCTTT.

This clonotype was detected ten times or more. The rearrangement links TRBV29-1 to TRBJ2-5; 8 positions match TRBD1. The germline CDR1 and CDR2 sequences are SQVTM and ANQGSEA. This CDR3 is built from 12 residues. V was pared by 6 bases and J by 3 bases, with 3 bases of the junction left unmatched. CDR3 DNA: TGCAGCGTGAACAGGGGGGAAGAGACCCAGTACTTC. Protein sequence: CSVNRGEETQYF.

The rearrangement links TRBV12-3 or TRBV12-4 to TRBJ2-4; D remains unclear. The V and J ends lost 6 bases and 8 bases respectively, with 14 bases between them. The CDR3 runs to 13 residues. The CDR3 coding sequence is TGTGCCAGCAGAGGATTAGGTCGGGACATTCAGTACTTC. Translated, it gives CASRGLGRDIQYF.

This clonotype has at least ten counts. The V call is TRBV7-9, the J call TRBJ2-2, with 8 bases matching TRBD1. The germline V gene encodes CDR1 SEHNR and CDR2 FQNEAQ (reference sequence). CDR3 length: 15 amino acids. J was trimmed by 6 bases and V by 7 bases; bases with no gene match: 10. CDR3 region: CASTDRGSRAGELFF. Here the CDR3 DNA reads TGTGCCAGCACAGACAGGGGAAGTCGGGCCGGGGAGCTGTTTTTT.

This clonotype was detected only a few times. The chain employs TRBV20-1 and TRBJ2-7; D may match TRBD1 or TRBD2 (6 bases each). The V end lost 0 bases, the J end lost 1 base, and 13 bases lay between the germline ends. This CDR3 comprises 15 residues. Germline-derived CDR1 and CDR2 are DFQATT and SNEGSKA (reference sequence). The CDR3 region has the DNA TGCAGTGCTAGAGACCCGACAGGAGGGTCCTACGAGCAGTACTTC. This encodes CSARDPTGGSYEQYF.

This clonotype came up many times. The V gene is TRBV7-2, the J gene TRBJ1-6; possibly TRBD1 for D (6 bases). This CDR3 has 15 amino acids. With 5 bases removed from V and 10 bases from J, the gap between germline ends came to 18 bases. Per the germline V gene, CDR1 is SGHTA and CDR2 is FQGNSA. The CDR3 nucleotides are TGTGCCAGCAGCCGCAGCAGGGAGGGGGTGTCACCCCTCCACTTT. Translated: CASSRSREGVSPLHF.

This clonotype has ten or more counts. The V gene is TRBV5-6, the J gene TRBJ2-5; D ambiguous. The CDR3 is made up of 12 amino acids. Germline V gene sequence: CDR1 SGHDT, CDR2 YYEEEE. Trimming stripped 3 bases from V and 5 bases from J, with 8 bases between. CDR3 DNA: TGTGCCAGCAGCTGGGGTGCGGAGACCCAGTACTTC. Translated, it gives CASSWGAETQYF.

This clonotype was observed at least ten times. V gene TRBV5-1 combines with J gene TRBJ2-2; TRBD2 aligns across 15 bases. With V trimmed by 7 bases and J by 7 bases, 5 bases remained unmatched. The CDR3 consists of 15 residues. Germline V gives CDR1 SGHRS, CDR2 YFSETQ. CDR3 in amino acids: CASGLAGGPDGELFF. CDR3 in DNA: TGCGCCAGCGGACTAGCGGGAGGGCCAGACGGGGAGCTGTTTTTT.

Many counts were recorded for this clonotype. This chain's CDR3 is CSASRQGNQPQHF. As DNA, the CDR3 is TGCAGTGCTAGTAGACAGGGGAATCAGCCCCAGCATTTT. The chain combines TRBV20-1 with TRBJ1-5, with 8 bases aligning to TRBD1. J lost 4 bases, V lost 3 bases, and 2 bases had no gene match. In germline, CDR1 is DFQATT, CDR2 SNEGSKA (reference sequence). This CDR3 has 13 residues.

This clonotype was counted many times. The chain employs TRBV28 and TRBJ2-7, with TRBD2 identical over 8 bases. The junction had 6 bases not matched to a gene; V was cut back by 3 bases and J by 5 bases. Germline CDR1 MDHEN, CDR2 SYDVKM. This CDR3 is built from 14 residues. The CDR3 protein is CASSFPREGHEQYF. The CDR3 nucleotides are TGTGCCAGCAGTTTTCCCCGGGAGGGTCACGAGCAGTACTTC.

About this clonotype: A read error may produce the germline difference seen at one junction end. V gene TRBV7-7 combines with J gene TRBJ2-2, with D possibly being TRBD2 (5 bases). The germline CDR1 and CDR2 sequences are SSHAT and FNYEAQ (reference sequence). The CDR3 consists of 14 residues. The CDR3 DNA sequence: TGTGCTAGCAGCTCTAGCTCGAGGACCGGGGAGCTGTTTTTT. The encoded protein is CASSSSSRTGELFF.

At least ten counts were recorded for this clonotype. The chain combines TRBV7-2 with TRBJ2-1; no reliable D call. Germline V lookup: CDR1 SGHTA, CDR2 FQGNSA. Trimming shortened V by 0 bases and J by 4 bases, and 7 bases separated the two germline ends. This CDR3 has 14 amino acids. CDR3 sequence reads: CASSLAAEYNEQFF. The CDR3 bases are TGTGCCAGCAGCTTAGCGGCAGAATACAATGAGCAGTTCTTC.

This clonotype was observed at least ten times. This rearrangement joins TRBV27 to TRBJ1-5; no clear D gene. Germline loops: CDR1 MNHEY, CDR2 SMNVEV (reference sequence). CDR3 length: 13 amino acids. V was cut by 6 bases and J by 7 bases, with 13 bases left in between. CDR3: CASRTGGGQPQHF. The CDR3 DNA sequence: TGTGCCAGCAGAACTGGAGGTGGGCAGCCCCAGCATTTT.

This clonotype occurred a few times. The chain uses TRBV20-1 and TRBJ2-7, with unresolved D. V gave up 8 bases and J gave up 4 bases, with 15 bases separating them. Germline V lookup: CDR1 DFQATT, CDR2 SNEGSKA (reference sequence). The CDR3 loop spans 12 amino acids. CDR3 sequence: CSLHPPSYEQYF. Written as DNA, the CDR3 is TGCAGTCTCCACCCCCCCTCATACGAGCAGTACTTC.

This clonotype has ten or more counts. This chain links TRBV20-1 with TRBJ1-6; D not certain. The CDR3 length is 13 residues. V lost 4 bases and J lost 0, with 4 bases in between. Germline-derived CDR1 and CDR2 are DFQATT and SNEGSKA (reference sequence). In DNA, the CDR3 is TGCAGTGCTAAAATCTCCTATAATTCACCCCTCCACTTT. Its protein is CSAKISYNSPLHF.

This clonotype was observed a handful of times. This chain uses TRBV20-1 with TRBJ2-7; D is possibly TRBD2 (5 bases). In germline, CDR1 is DFQATT, CDR2 SNEGSKA (reference sequence). The CDR3 sequence is 13 residues long. V lost 5 bases and J lost 2, with 13 bases in between. CDR3 DNA sequence: TGCAGTGCTCGATCGGGGTTCACCTACGAGCAGTACTTC. It encodes CSARSGFTYEQYF.

This clonotype showed up many times. The rearrangement uses TRBV20-1 and TRBJ2-1; 11 bases line up with TRBD2. The junction had 16 bases not matched to a gene; V was cut back by 5 bases and J by 7 bases. The V gene's germline CDR1 is DFQATT and CDR2 SNEGSKA (reference sequence). This CDR3 has 17 amino acids. The CDR3 here is CSAASSTSGKKVNEQFF. For the CDR3, the DNA is TGCAGTGCTGCCTCTTCGACTAGCGGGAAGAAAGTTAATGAGCAGTTCTTC.

This clonotype was detected many times. The gene calls are TRBV5-1 and TRBJ2-2; TRBD2 might be the D (5 bases). CDR1 is SGHRS and CDR2 is YFSETQ in the germline V gene. The CDR3 is made up of 18 amino acids. Trimming removed 0 bases from V and 0 bases from J, with 15 bases in between. The CDR3 sequence: CASSLAELDTSNTGELFF. DNA for the CDR3: TGCGCCAGCAGCTTGGCAGAACTAGACACGTCGAACACCGGGGAGCTGTTTTTT.

The chain couples TRBV29-1 to TRBJ1-2, with D possibly being TRBD1 (6 bases). Germline-derived CDR1 and CDR2 are SQVTM and ANQGSEA. CDR3 size: 12 residues. The V gene lost 7 bases and the J gene lost 5 bases, with 14 bases spanning the gap. CDR3: CSGGQTSYGYTF. The CDR3, as DNA: TGCAGCGGCGGACAGACTTCATATGGCTACACCTTC.

This clonotype was seen a single time. CDR3 residues: CASSLAGALGEQYF. The CDR3 DNA reads TGTGCCAGCAGCTTGGCCGGGGCACTGGGCGAGCAGTACTTC. The rearrangement uses TRBV5-8 and TRBJ2-7; D may be TRBD1 or TRBD2 (5 bases each). In germline, CDR1 is SGHTS, CDR2 YDEGEE. The V end lost 0 bases, the J end lost 6 bases, and 13 bases lay between the germline ends. The CDR3 is made up of 14 amino acids. The whole variable domain, remainder taken from reference TRBV5-8 and TRBJ2-7, is EAGVTQSPTHLIKTRGQQATLRCSPISGHTSVYWYQQALGLGLQFLLWYDEGEERNRGNFPPRFSGRQFPNYSSELNVNALELEDSALYLCASSLAGALGEQYFGPGTRLTVT.

The gene calls are TRBV27 and TRBJ1-1; possibly TRBD1 for D (6 bases). The CDR3 consists of 13 residues. Germline values: CDR1 MNHEY, CDR2 SMNVEV (reference sequence). V was clipped by 2 bases and J by 7 bases, with 11 bases between them. The CDR3 DNA follows: TGTGCCAGCAGTTTAGGCAGGGGCCTTGAAGCTTTCTTT. Translation gives CASSLGRGLEAFF.

The chain carries TRBV20-1 and TRBJ2-1; D may match TRBD1 or TRBD2 (5 bases each). Germline CDR1 DFQATT, CDR2 SNEGSKA (reference sequence). This CDR3 is built from 15 residues. The V end lost 0 bases, the J end lost 0 bases, and 9 bases lay between the germline ends. CDR3 nucleotide sequence: TGCAGTGCTAGAGATCTTGGGGGCTCCTACAATGAGCAGTTCTTC. It yields the protein CSARDLGGSYNEQFF.

This clonotype has at least ten counts. The gene calls are TRBV6-2 or TRBV6-3 and TRBJ2-5; either TRBD1 or TRBD2 may fit D (5 bases each). Trimming removed 4 bases from V and 2 bases from J, with 14 bases in between. The CDR3 is 15 amino acids. In germline, CDR1 is MNHEY, CDR2 SVGEGT. The CDR3 here is CASSSSGRPQETQYF. CDR3 coding DNA: TGTGCCAGCAGTTCCTCGGGACGTCCGCAAGAGACCCAGTACTTC.